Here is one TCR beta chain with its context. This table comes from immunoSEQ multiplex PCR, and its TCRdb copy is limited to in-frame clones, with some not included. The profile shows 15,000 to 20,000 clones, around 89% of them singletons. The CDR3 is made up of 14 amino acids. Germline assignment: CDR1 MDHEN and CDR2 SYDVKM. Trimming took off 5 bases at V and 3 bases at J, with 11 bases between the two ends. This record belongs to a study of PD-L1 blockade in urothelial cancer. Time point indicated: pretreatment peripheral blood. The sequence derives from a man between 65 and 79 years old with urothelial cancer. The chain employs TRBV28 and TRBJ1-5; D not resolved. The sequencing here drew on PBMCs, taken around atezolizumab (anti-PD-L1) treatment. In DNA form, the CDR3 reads TGTGCCAGCAGTCTTGACGGAGACAATCAGCCCCAGCATTTT. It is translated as CASSLDGDNQPQHF. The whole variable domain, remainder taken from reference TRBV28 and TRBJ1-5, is DVKVTQSSRYLVKRTGEKVFLECVQDMDHENMFWYRQDPGLGLRLIYFSYDVKMKEKGDIPEGYSVSREKKERFSLILESASTNQTSMYLCASSLDGDNQPQHFGDGTRLSIL.